The clone carrying this T cell receptor beta chain was detected only a few times. The antigen remains unidentified. The source of the sample is a study of beta chain features in type 1 diabetes. Points from the study as a whole: A greater similarity of naive, central memory and Treg TCRB repertoires was seen among patients than among healthy donors. Type 1 diabetes patients showed fewer insertions and more deletions at VDJ junctions. When Type 1 diabetes patients were examined, their TCRB CDR3s proved moderately but significantly shorter in all four CD4+ subsets.

The study reverse transcribed the entire isolated RNA, so it sequenced expressed TCRB transcripts. Naive, central memory and regulatory T cell samples averaged about 3.57 million immunoSEQ reads each. Method: immunoSEQ multiplex PCR; TCRdb's copy keeps in-frame clones and lacks some. The sample lists about 240,000 clones; over 11% were seen once. One heparinised draw, averaging around 120 mL, was taken per donor. Germline CDR1 reads SGHRS; CDR2 reads YFSETQ. Trimming took 0 bases from V and 5 from J; bases not matched to a gene: 7. CDR3 length equals 15 residues. This chain links TRBV5-1 with TRBJ2-7; 8 bases are shared with TRBD1. The clonotype comes from a man between 25 and 39 years old with type 1 diabetes. The sample comprised naive CD4+ T cells from blood. The CDR3 region has the DNA TGCGCCAGCAGCTTGGCGGACAGGGTCGAGCACGAGCAGTACTTC. The encoded protein is CASSLADRVEHEQYF.